This T cell receptor beta chain came from a study of T cells in Graves' hyperthyroidism and ophthalmopathy. From RNA transcripts, TCR beta CDR3 regions were amplified. HTBI primers drove first-round RT-PCR of the TCR CDR3. In TCRdb, the multiplex PCR reads were re-called with MiXCR into one record per CDR3 protein. This sample has a few hundred thousand distinct CDR3 sequences; roughly 15% occur once, and the top ten carry roughly a fifth. CDR1 is SGHNT, CDR2 YYREEE, per germline (reference sequence). The CDR3 contains 14 residues. V shed 4 bases and J shed 4 bases, with 13 bases lying between them. The sequence derives from a woman in her fifties or sixties with Graves' ophthalmopathy. The sample comprised blood. The genes are TRBV5-4 and TRBJ2-3, with D possibly matching TRBD2 (5 bases). The CDR3 DNA reads as TGTGCCAGCAGCCCCTCGACTAACTCAGATACGCAGTATTTT. It translates to CASSPSTNSDTQYF.